This record concerns one T cell receptor (beta chain) sequence. The antigen is not known. The data are from a study of cytomegalovirus exposure and HLA in healthy donors. At the level of the study: A preliminary data release comprised roughly 80 million unique TCRs obtained from HLA-typed donors.

60 Vbeta and 13 Jbeta primers were used in PCR. Generated by immunoSEQ multiplex PCR, the TCRdb table keeps only in-frame clones and is missing some. This sample has roughly 150,000 clones, with 73% found just once. Study-wide points: Earlier analysis looked at TCR beta V segments, and most were productive about 87% or about 30% of the time. Per published accounts, TCR beta sequences correctly predicted the HLA-A and HLA-B alleles of most subjects.

The CDR3 runs to 12 residues. CDR1 and CDR2 (germline): MNHEY, SVGAGI. Trimming took 6 bases from V and 1 from J, leaving 7 bases between them. This TCR was sampled from a woman under 30 in good health and CMV-seropositive. Sequencing was performed on PBMCs. The chain links TRBV6-5 to TRBJ2-7; D remains unclear. The CDR3, as DNA: TGTGCCAGCAGATCGGGTTCCTACGAGCAGTACTTC. It codes for CASRSGSYEQYF.